This TCR beta chain was captured by sequencing in a study of cytomegalovirus exposure and HLA in healthy donors. Study-wide results and caveats: According to an earlier analysis, most TCR beta V segments yielded productive rearrangements about 87% or about 30% of the time. Several of the most significant clusters were apparently associated with common viral pathogens in a later analysis.

Of note for this clone: The antigen remains unidentified.

PCR employed 60 Vbeta and 13 Jbeta primers. The assay was immunoSEQ multiplex PCR, and TCRdb's table has in-frame clones only and misses some. The sample includes 120,000 or so clones, around 79% seen only once; the top ten take just under 6.5%. The CDR3 is 12 residues long. V lost 5 bases and J 7 bases, leaving 9 bases between the germline ends. CDR1 and CDR2 (germline): SEHNR, FQNEAQ (reference sequence). This sequence originates from a middle-aged woman in good health and CMV-seronegative. This sequence joins TRBV7-9 and TRBJ1-5; D gene unclear. The sample was PBMCs. CDR3 sequence: CASSQQRQPQHF. The CDR3, as DNA: TGTGCCAGCAGCCAGCAGCGACAGCCCCAGCATTTT.